The 12 T cell receptor beta chains below all came from one sample that was sequenced in a study of Ad26.COV2.S vaccination and SARS-CoV-2 variants. Sample treatment: some 19 received Ad26.COV2.S at low or high dose, single or two shots; five or six received placebo; per-sample allocation not given. Day 63 after the first injection of vaccine or placebo was the sampling time. Generated by immunoSEQ multiplex PCR, the TCRdb table keeps only in-frame clones and is missing some. Of some 420,000 clones listed, 88% are singletons. Sequencing was performed on peripheral blood, taken in a trial of Ad26.COV2.S vaccine versus placebo. The receptors come from a person between 18 and 60 years old who received the Ad26.COV2.S COVID-19 vaccine or a placebo.

The gene calls are TRBV19 and TRBJ2-3, with D tentatively TRBD2 (6 bases). Between the trimmed V and J ends, which lost 5 bases and 2 bases, there was a span of 11 bases. Germline values: CDR1 LNHDA, CDR2 SQIVND (reference sequence). The CDR3 spans 14 residues. Here the CDR3 reads CASSPRTTTDTQYF. CDR3 coding DNA: TGTGCCAGTAGTCCGAGGACTACCACAGATACGCAGTATTTT.

This sequence joins TRBV9 and TRBJ1-1; 7 nucleotides line up with TRBD1. Germline lookup yields CDR1 SGDLS and CDR2 YYNGEE. J gave up 5 bases and V 4 bases, and 17 bases lay outside the gene matches. The CDR3 spans 17 residues. CDR3 coding DNA: TGTGCCAGCAGCCCCACAAGGACAGGCCGGGGACTTACTGAAGCTTTCTTT. Amino acid sequence: CASSPTRTGRGLTEAFF.

CDR3 loop: CASSLGTGVYGAFF. CDR3 DNA sequence: TGCGCCAGCAGCTTGGGGACAGGGGTTTATGGAGCTTTCTTT. The V call is TRBV5-1, the J call TRBJ1-1; the match to TRBD1 covers 9 bases. The ends lost 0 bases at V and 10 bases at J; junction bases unmatched: 7. This CDR3 has 14 residues. CDR1 and CDR2 (germline): SGHRS, YFSETQ.

This chain uses TRBV2 with TRBJ2-6; D is ambiguous. Germline V CDR1 and CDR2: SNHLY, FYNNEI. Trimming cost V 6 bases and J 7 bases, with 7 bases left between them. The CDR3 covers 12 residues. The CDR3 here is CASSIHANVLTF. CDR3 in DNA: TGTGCCAGCAGCATTCATGCCAACGTCCTGACTTTC.

This clone was observed many times. The V and J genes are TRBV19 and TRBJ1-1; 7 positions agree with TRBD1. The CDR3 length is 16 residues. V lost 2 bases and J lost 5; bases outside the gene matches: 11. Germline assignment: CDR1 LNHDA and CDR2 SQIVND (reference sequence). The CDR3 protein is CASSISRQGGETEAFF. The CDR3 region has the DNA TGTGCCAGTAGTATATCTCGACAGGGAGGAGAAACTGAAGCTTTCTTT.

The chain joins TRBV9 to TRBJ1-4, with TRBD1 matching over 8 bases. In germline, CDR1 is SGDLS, CDR2 YYNGEE. Germline trimming cut 2 bases from V and 3 bases from J; bases unmatched to any gene: 6. CDR3 size: 16 residues. The CDR3 loop is CASSVRQGAANEKLFF. CDR3 in DNA: TGTGCCAGCAGCGTCAGGCAGGGGGCGGCTAATGAAAAACTGTTTTTT.

The chain is built from TRBV2 and TRBJ1-6; D is perhaps TRBD1 (6 bases). The CDR3 consists of 15 residues. Deletions cut 5 bases from V and 10 bases from J, with 18 bases between. Germline loops: CDR1 SNHLY, CDR2 FYNNEI. CDR3 region: CASSFNDRFPSPLHF. DNA of the CDR3: TGTGCCAGCAGTTTCAACGACAGGTTCCCCTCACCCCTCCACTTT.

This chain links TRBV7-9 with TRBJ2-3; D is uncertain. The germline V gene has CDR1 SEHNR and CDR2 FQNEAQ (reference sequence). The length of the CDR3 is 16 residues. Trimming took 0 bases from V and 2 from J, leaving 12 bases between them. This chain's CDR3 is CASSLAGRSPTDTQYF. The DNA for the CDR3 is TGTGCCAGCAGCTTAGCAGGACGCTCTCCCACAGATACGCAGTATTTT.

The chain couples TRBV2 to TRBJ2-2; perhaps TRBD2 as D (7 bases). The CDR3 spans 15 residues. Trimming removed 3 bases from V and 5 bases from J, with 13 bases in between. CDR1 is SNHLY and CDR2 is FYNNEI in the germline V gene. The CDR3, as DNA: TGTGCCAGCAGTGATCGGGGGGCCCCGACCGGGGAGCTGTTTTTT. Its translation: CASSDRGAPTGELFF.

This chain connects TRBV10-2 to TRBJ2-1; TRBD1 aligns across 8 bases. The CDR3 totals 14 residues. V shed 3 bases and J 5 bases; nucleotides not matched to a gene: 3. CDR1 is WSHSY, CDR2 SAAADI, per germline. CDR3 amino acids: CASSEATGDNEQFF. The CDR3 region has the DNA TGCGCCAGCAGTGAAGCGACAGGGGACAATGAGCAGTTCTTC.

Points on this clone: The same CDR3 arises from other DNA sequences in this sample as well. The rearrangement uses TRBV19 and TRBJ1-1; no reliable D call. CDR1 is LNHDA and CDR2 is SQIVND in the germline V gene (reference sequence). CDR3 size: 14 residues. Trimming pared 3 bases from V and 0 bases from J, leaving 8 bases between. CDR3: CASSIGEVNTEAFF. The CDR3 DNA is TGTGCCAGTAGTATCGGCGAGGTGAACACTGAAGCTTTCTTT.

In DNA form, the CDR3 reads TGTGCCAGCAGTTTGCCCGAGGGACAGTTCTACGAGCAGTACTTC. Encoded protein: CASSLPEGQFYEQYF. The J gene is TRBJ2-7, the V gene TRBV28; the match to TRBD1 covers 7 bases. The CDR3 runs 15 residues. Losses at the gene ends were 3 bases for V and 3 bases for J; bases not matched to a gene: 8. Germline values: CDR1 MDHEN, CDR2 SYDVKM.